This T cell receptor beta chain appears in the sequencing data of a study of OX40 agonist ivuxolimab in advanced cancers. Describing the broader study: Ivuxolimab, which targeted the costimulatory receptor OX40 (CD134), was an agonistic, fully human IgG2 monoclonal antibody. In the dose-escalation cohort, roughly 82% of patients were male, and the mean age was 60 years with a range of roughly 20 to 85. Prior anti-PD-1, anti-PD-L1 or anti-CTLA-4 therapy was permitted, and 40% of dose-escalation patients had received checkpoint inhibitors. Partial responses occurred in three dose-escalation patients, of whom one had hepatocellular carcinoma and two had cutaneous melanoma. The paper describes the monotherapy dose-escalation part (N of about 54 patients) of the phase I trial of ivuxolimab. Intravenous ivuxolimab was administered to patients every 2 weeks at six dose levels: 0.01, 0.1, 0.3, 1.5, 3 and 10 mg/kg. The purpose of peripheral TCRbeta sequencing was to test whether ivuxolimab changed TCR sequence diversity and led to clonal T-cell expansion. Among the roughly 52 dose-escalation patients, approximately 20 had hepatocellular carcinoma, approximately 15 melanoma, 9 renal cell carcinoma and 9 head and neck cancer. On the study overall, not on this receptor specifically: Partial responders in the 0.1-3.0 mg/kg groups had among the lowest normalized peripheral clonal expansion, especially among CD8+ T cells. Antigen specificity was not determined for the clonally expanded peripheral T cells. Low levels of normalized T-cell clonal expansion were also seen in some nonresponding patients. After ivuxolimab, CD8+ T cells had more expanded clones than CD4+ T cells on average. At doses of 0.1 to 3.0 mg/kg, clonal expansion of both CD4+ and CD8+ T cells in blood was seen between baseline and week 6.

There are 11 amino acids in the CDR3, from cysteine to phenylalanine inclusive. CDR3 DNA only is kept here, 33 bases in frame from base 1. Between the V and J ends, shortened by 5 bases and 7 bases respectively, the junction contains 9 bases. CDR1 and CDR2 were assigned from the germline V gene (reference sequence) as GTSNPN and SVGIG. The trial excluded patients who had a history of autoimmune disease or were on systemic immunosuppression. Peripheral blood for TCR sequencing was drawn from every dose cohort at baseline, at cycle 4 day 1 and at cycle 7 day 1. The samples were taken from a phase I, first-in-human, multicenter, open-label dose-escalation trial of ivuxolimab. Adults with locally advanced or metastatic head and neck squamous cell, hepatocellular, melanoma or renal cell carcinoma were enrolled in the trial. Before TCR sequencing, CD4+ T cells and CD8+ T cells were sorted from peripheral blood as separate populations.

A word on this clone: Its target antigen remains unknown. No base quality values were provided; no much bigger clone lies one nucleotide off.

Genomic DNA was isolated from the sorted cells so that the TCRbeta CDR3 region could be sequenced. The immunoSEQ Assay was used to sequence the TCRbeta CDR3 regions. Entries here come from immuneACCESS through TCRdb and include only in-frame sequences with V and J called. Some clones fail to appear in such tables; in the studies checked, an unresolved V gene covers under half of the shortfall, and the cause of the remainder is unknown. This sample has over 30,000 clones in its table, and roughly 85% of those were observed once. The ten most abundant clones make up over 2.5% of the sample. This chain joins TRBV30 to TRBJ2-1, with a tentative D gene TRBD2 over 6 matching bases. The sample in question was CD4+ or CD8+ T cells sorted from blood, obtained in a trial of the OX40 agonist ivuxolimab. This receptor was taken from an adult with an advanced solid tumor such as melanoma, head and neck, liver or kidney cancer. CDR3 protein: CAWRRVNEQFF. The bases are TGTGCCTGGCGGAGGGTGAATGAGCAGTTCTTC.